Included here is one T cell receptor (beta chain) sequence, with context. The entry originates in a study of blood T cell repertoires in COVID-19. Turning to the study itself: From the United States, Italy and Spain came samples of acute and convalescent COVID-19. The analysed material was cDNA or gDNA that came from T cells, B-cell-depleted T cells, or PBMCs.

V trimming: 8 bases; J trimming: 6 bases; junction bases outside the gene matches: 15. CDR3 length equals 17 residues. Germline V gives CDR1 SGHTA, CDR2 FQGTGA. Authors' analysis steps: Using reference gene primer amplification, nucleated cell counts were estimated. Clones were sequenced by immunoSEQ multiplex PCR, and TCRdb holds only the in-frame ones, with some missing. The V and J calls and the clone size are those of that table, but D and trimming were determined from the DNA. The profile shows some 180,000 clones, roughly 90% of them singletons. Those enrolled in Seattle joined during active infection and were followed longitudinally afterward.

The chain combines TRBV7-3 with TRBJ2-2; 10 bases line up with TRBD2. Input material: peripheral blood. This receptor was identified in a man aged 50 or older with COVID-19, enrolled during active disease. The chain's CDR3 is CASGEREGHLGAGELFF. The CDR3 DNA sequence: TGTGCCAGCGGGGAGCGGGAGGGCCACTTGGGCGCCGGGGAGCTGTTTTTT.